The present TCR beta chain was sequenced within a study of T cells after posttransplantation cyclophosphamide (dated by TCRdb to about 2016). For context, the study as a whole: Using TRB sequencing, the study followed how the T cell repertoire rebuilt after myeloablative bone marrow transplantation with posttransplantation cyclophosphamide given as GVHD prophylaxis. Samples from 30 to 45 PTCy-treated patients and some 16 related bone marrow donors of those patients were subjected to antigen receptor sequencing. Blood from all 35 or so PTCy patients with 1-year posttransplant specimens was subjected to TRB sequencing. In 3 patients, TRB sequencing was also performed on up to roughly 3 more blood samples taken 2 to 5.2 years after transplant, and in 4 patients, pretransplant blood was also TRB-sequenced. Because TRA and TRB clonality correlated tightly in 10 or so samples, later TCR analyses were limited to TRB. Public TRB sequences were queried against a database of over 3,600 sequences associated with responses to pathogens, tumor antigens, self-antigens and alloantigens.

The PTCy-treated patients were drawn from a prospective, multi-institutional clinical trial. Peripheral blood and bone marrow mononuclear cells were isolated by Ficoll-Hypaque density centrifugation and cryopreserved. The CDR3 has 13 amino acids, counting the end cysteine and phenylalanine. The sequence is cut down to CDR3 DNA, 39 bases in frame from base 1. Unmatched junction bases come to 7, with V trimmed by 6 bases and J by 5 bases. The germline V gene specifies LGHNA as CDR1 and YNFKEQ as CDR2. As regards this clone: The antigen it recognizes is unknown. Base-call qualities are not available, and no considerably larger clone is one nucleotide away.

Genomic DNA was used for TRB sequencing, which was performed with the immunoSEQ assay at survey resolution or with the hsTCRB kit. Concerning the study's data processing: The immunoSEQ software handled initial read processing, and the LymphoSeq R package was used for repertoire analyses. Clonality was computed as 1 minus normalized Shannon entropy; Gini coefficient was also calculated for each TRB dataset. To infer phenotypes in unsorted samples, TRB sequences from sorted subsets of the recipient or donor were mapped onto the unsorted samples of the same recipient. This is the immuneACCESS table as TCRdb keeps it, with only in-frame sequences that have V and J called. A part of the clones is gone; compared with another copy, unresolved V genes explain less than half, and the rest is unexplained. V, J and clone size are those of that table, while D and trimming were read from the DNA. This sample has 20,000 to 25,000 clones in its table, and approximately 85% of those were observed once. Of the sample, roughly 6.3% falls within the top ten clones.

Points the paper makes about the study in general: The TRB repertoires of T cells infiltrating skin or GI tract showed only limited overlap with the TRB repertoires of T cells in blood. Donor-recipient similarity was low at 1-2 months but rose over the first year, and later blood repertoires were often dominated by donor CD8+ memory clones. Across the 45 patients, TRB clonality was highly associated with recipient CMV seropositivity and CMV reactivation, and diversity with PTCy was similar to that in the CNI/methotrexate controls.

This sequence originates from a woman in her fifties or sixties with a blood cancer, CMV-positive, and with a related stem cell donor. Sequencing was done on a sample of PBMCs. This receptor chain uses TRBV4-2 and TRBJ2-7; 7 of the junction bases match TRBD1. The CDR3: CASRRQGFDEQYF. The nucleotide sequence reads TGTGCCAGCAGGCGACAGGGATTTGACGAGCAGTACTTC.